Here is one TCR beta chain with its context. Its antigen is unidentified. This sample stems from a study of human thymus T cells. Resections that were taken during corrective heart surgery supplied the thymus tissue. Findings and caveats of the study: Among thymic and blood repertoires, usage of V and J genes appeared biased. Highly overlapping thymic repertoires among unrelated individuals were reported in related research.

Only in-frame clones appear in the TCRdb table, and some are missing; sequencing was by immunoSEQ multiplex PCR. The table has 75,000 to 90,000 clones, roughly 96% seen once; the top ten hold around 0.03%. The length of the CDR3 is 17 residues. The germline V gene has CDR1 MDHEN and CDR2 SYDVKM. J was trimmed by 2 bases and V by 5 bases; bases with no gene match: 7. This clonotype was obtained from a boy less than two years old with a congenital heart defect but otherwise immunologically healthy. Sequences were obtained from thymus tissue. The rearrangement uses TRBV28 and TRBJ2-3; 13 nucleotides agree with TRBD2. CDR3 in DNA: TGTGCCAGCAGTATCACTAGCGGGAGGGGACTCACAGATACGCAGTATTTT. It codes for CASSITSGRGLTDTQYF.